These 4 T cell receptor beta chains originate from one sample sequenced in a study of blood T cells in healthy people across ages. The use of a sample-barcoded 5' primer and a J-beta primer mix characterized a second PCR of about 7 to 12 cycles. TCRdb passed the 5' RACE reads through MiXCR, listing each CDR3 protein once. The profile shows 650,000 to 1,000,000 distinct CDR3 sequences, about 36% of them singletons. Sequenced material: blood. The origin of the receptors is a man between 18 and 29 years old in good health.

This chain connects TRBV12-3 or TRBV12-4 to TRBJ1-1; 10 bases map to TRBD1. V lost 5 bases and J lost 7; bases outside the gene matches: 4. The length of the CDR3 is 13 residues. This chain's CDR3 is CASSRTGGVEAFF. CDR3 coding DNA: TGTGCCAGCAGTAGGACAGGGGGAGTTGAAGCTTTCTTT.

This rearrangement joins TRBV5-5 to TRBJ1-2; D unresolved. The germline V gene encodes CDR1 SGHKS and CDR2 YYEKEE (reference sequence). V was trimmed by 2 bases and J by 1 base, leaving 6 bases between them. There are 13 residues in the CDR3. CDR3 DNA: TGTGCCAGCAGCTTAGGAAATAACTATGGCTACACCTTC. Its translation is CASSLGNNYGYTF.

This chain connects TRBV27 to TRBJ2-3; the D gene is possibly TRBD1 (6 bases). The CDR3 has 14 residues. V shed 3 bases and J shed 2 bases, with 9 bases lying between them. Germline V gives CDR1 MNHEY, CDR2 SMNVEV (reference sequence). CDR3 DNA: TGTGCCAGCAGTTTGGACAGCAACACAGATACGCAGTATTTT. Protein sequence: CASSLDSNTDTQYF.

The sample holds many counts of this clonotype. This chain links TRBV12-3 or TRBV12-4 with TRBJ1-1; TRBD1 matches 8 bases. With 4 bases clipped from V and 6 bases from J, the junction kept 4 bases outside the gene matches. This CDR3 comprises 13 residues. The CDR3 DNA is TGTGCCAGCAGTTCGCAGGGGGCGGCTGAAGCTTTCTTT. This translates into CASSSQGAAEAFF.